This T cell receptor beta chain appears in the sequencing data of a study of cytomegalovirus exposure and HLA in healthy donors (dated by TCRdb to 2017 to 2019). A note on the overall study: An earlier analysis of some 600 of the donors reported 250 to 300 Gb of sequence data and 117 million unique TCR beta sequences obtained from some 200 million T cells. An early release covering roughly 600 HLA-typed donors comprised roughly 300 gigabases of sequencing data and tens of millions of unique TCR sequences. The genetic ancestry cluster associated with self-reported Caucasian donors included about four fifths of the roughly 400 genotyped donors. The aim of the study was to test whether cataloging public T cell receptors could identify signatures of past pathogen exposure. Using immunosequencing, the study profiled T cell repertoires from about 620 subjects and related those repertoires to cytomegalovirus serostatus. A separate validation cohort of about 110 different subjects was used in addition to the approximately 700-subject first cohort. High-throughput TCR immunosequencing, statistical association of individual TCRs with disease status, and machine learning were combined to predict cytomegalovirus infection status. To study patterns of TCR occurrence, a later analysis re-analyzed previously published TCR beta repertoires from 666 donors and added high-resolution HLA genotyping. Rather than drawing on any new phenotypic data, the later analysis identified candidate immune exposures from TCR beta sequences and the way those sequences occurred across donors. In an earlier analysis of about 590 of the donors, high-throughput TCR beta sequencing was used to judge whether each TCR beta V gene segment behaved as functional or pseudogenic. Donor age, sex, ethnicity and CMV serostatus were collected together with the repertoire data. Genome-wide SNP genotypes for about three fifths of the roughly 670 donors were used in a later genetic analysis, which treated that subset as a discovery cohort. All discovery cohort repertoires had been generated on a single sequencing platform. Class I and class II HLA loci were covered by the typing at four-digit resolution. The number of typed donors differed by locus: roughly 620-640 for A, B, C, DRB1 and DQB1; approximately 520 for DQA1; approximately 610 for DPA1; and 400 to 480 for DPB1. About five DR-DQ haplotypes were treated as single units for association and clustering because of strong linkage in the cohort. Among several hundred genotyped donors of the cohort, an average of approximately 220,000 unique TCR beta nucleotide sequences was sequenced per donor, of which roughly 18% were non-productive. Here is what the overall study found, with its caveats: Cytomegalovirus status was reported to be diagnosed by the classifier with high specificity and sensitivity in both the original and validation cohorts. Because HLA typing was unavailable for some donors at each locus, only the typed subset was used in association tests. Compared with equally common non-associated chains, HLA-associated TCR beta chains in a later analysis were more clonally expanded and had lower generation probabilities. In a later genetic analysis, a missense DCLRE1C variant was associated with V-gene and J-gene trimming of TCR beta chains, and the association was replicated in an independent cohort. In an earlier analysis of some 500 of the donors, most TCR beta V segments were observed in productive rearrangements about 87% or about 30% of the time, broadly matching IMGT annotations. Most TCR sequences were observed very rarely across donors, whereas some public TCRs were present in many individuals. The earlier analysis of some 560 of the donors excluded roughly 17 rarely observed V segments, including chromosome 9 orphons, because counts were too low. Strong co-occurrence of HLA alleles, especially DR and DQ, made assigning TCR associations to individual alleles difficult. Presence/absence analyses assumed roughly uniform sequencing depth across donors, an assumption that may not hold. Correlated functional status among segregating V segments might reflect linkage disequilibrium, but an unknown experimental factor could not be ruled out. A later analysis found that TCR association rates varied across HLA loci, with DRB1 alleles showing the most associated TCRs and HLA-C alleles the fewest. Several of the top co-occurrence clusters appeared to be linked to parvovirus B19, influenza, CMV and Epstein-Barr virus, according to a later analysis. In a later analysis, most CMV-associated TCR beta chains were found to appear HLA-restricted, with HLA associations seemingly driven largely by CMV exposure. CMV serostatus was the only immune exposure information available for the cohort. In vitro tests confirmed that a few of the cytomegalovirus-associated TCR beta chains recognize cytomegalovirus antigens. The study gave a list of 150 to 200 TCR beta chains associated with cytomegalovirus. The cohort was sequenced for TCR beta chains only, and without alpha or paired-chain data the features that could be detected were limited. A further reported finding was that TCR beta sequences accurately predicted the HLA-A and HLA-B alleles for most subjects in the first cohort. According to a later genetic analysis, donors in an Asian-associated ancestry cluster had fewer N-insertions in productive TCRs than the approximately 700-donor mean. Some IMGT-functional V segments, including TRBV6-2 and TRBV6-3, could not be distinguished by the 87-base-pair reads and were therefore excluded. The sequencing pipeline was judged likely to have produced a cluster of highly shared sequence variants as a technical artifact. A later analysis associated 15,000 to 20,000 TCR beta sequences with specific HLA alleles at a false discovery rate of 0.05. The authors suggested that the approach could potentially be extended to other disease states and immunological phenotypes.

As for this clone: The target of this receptor is not known. Base qualities are not at hand, and no much larger clone is one base apart.

Library generation was performed with the immunoSEQ multiplex PCR assay. The multiplex PCR relied on a mix of 60 forward primers for TCR Vbeta segments and 13 reverse primers for TCR Jbeta segments. A multiplex PCR assay on genomic DNA amplified the CDR3 region of rearranged TCR beta genes. On the Illumina HiSeq System, the amplified TCR beta libraries were sequenced as 87-base-pair reads. On the authors' methods: Across the roughly 640 repertoires, a later analysis counted 80 million or so unique TCR beta chains, roughly 11 million of which were shared by at least two donors. To remove PCR and sequencing errors, raw reads were error-corrected and collapsed into unique sequences using a nearest-neighbor algorithm that merged closely related sequences. Alignment of CDR3 sequences to IMGT reference sequences was used to assign V, D and J gene segments. For a sequence to be retained, at least a six-nucleotide match to both a V gene segment and a J gene segment was required. A rearrangement was called productive if the CDR3 had no stop codons and remained in frame with V and J, and every other rearrangement was called non-productive. Following IMGT convention, CDR3 was defined as the stretch from the second conserved V-encoded cysteine up to the conserved J-encoded phenylalanine. In an earlier analysis of around 540 of the donors, sequences lacking an unambiguous match to a single V gene segment were excluded. In an earlier analysis of 500 to 750 of the donors, V segments were called functional above 56.7% productive rearrangements and were called segregating when the between-donor standard deviation exceeded 5%. A statistical classification framework was developed to diagnose cytomegalovirus status using the catalog of TCR beta chain sequences. V and J gene assignment, in a later analysis, came from comparing TCR nucleotide sequences with IMGT/GENE-DB human TR gene sequences. A later analysis assigned CDR3 sequences and most-parsimonious VDJ recombination scenarios with the TCRdist pipeline. In a later analysis, each TCR beta chain was defined by its CDR3 amino acid sequence together with its V-gene family, and reads lacking a unique V-gene family were excluded. To address suspected cross-contamination and a sequencing artifact, a later analysis removed approximately 590 highly shared, low-generation-probability nucleotide sequences. In a later analysis, a clonal expansion index for each public chain was calculated from normalized within-repertoire ranks of inferred template counts. In a later analysis, generation probabilities were computed using a VDJ recombination model fitted to out-of-frame rearrangements, and the results were checked against IGoR. In a later analysis, TCR-TCR, TCR-HLA and TCR-CMV co-occurrence was scored with hypergeometric tests, and a repertoire-size bias correction was applied to TCR pairs. In a later analysis, false discovery rates were estimated by permuting HLA or CMV assignments 20 times. In a later analysis, co-occurring TCRs were grouped using DBSCAN, and TCRdist sequence similarity was added for clustering within HLA-allele-positive subsets. Repertoires with fewer than 30,000 or more than 120,000 public chains, plus five repertoires with anomalous nucleotide sharing, were excluded from co-occurrence clustering. In its TCRdb copy, this immuneACCESS table keeps in-frame sequences only and misses some clones. Where compared with another copy, unresolved V genes explain less than half of these, and the others have no known cause. V and J calls and clone size come straight from that table; D and trimming were deduced from the DNA. The sample profile shows a few hundred thousand clones; approximately 83% of them were found once. The ten largest clones take up 1.2% to 1.5% of the sample.

The cohort consisted of 666 healthy bone marrow donors. Cohort members were all nominally healthy when sampled, although unrecorded immune exposures were likely present. The donor was CMV seronegative and belonged to the group of 380 or so seronegative cohort members. Every donor gave a peripheral blood sample, and the peripheral blood mononuclear cells from that sample were used for TCR beta sequencing. The Qiagen DNeasy Blood Extraction Kit was used to extract genomic DNA from the blood cell samples. The germline V end is reduced by 5 bases and the J end by 4 bases; junction bases left unmatched: 7. The CDR3, cysteine through phenylalanine, is 15 amino acids long. Of the read, only the CDR3 DNA is kept; its 45 bases are in frame from base 1. CDR1 and CDR2, looked up from the germline V gene (reference sequence), are GTSNPN and SVGIG.

The rearrangement joined TRBV30 to TRBJ2-7, with 14 central nucleotides matching TRBD2. This clonotype originated in a girl aged 5-17 years in good health and CMV-seronegative. Sequencing was done on a sample of PBMCs. The DNA sequence is TGTGCCTGGCGTCGGGGACTAGCGGGAGTTTACGAGCAGTACTTC. It is translated as CAWRRGLAGVYEQYF.